The 5 T cell receptor beta chains in this list originate from one sample, sequenced in a study of T cell changes during pregnancy in multiple sclerosis. Sequencing used immunoSEQ multiplex PCR; TCRdb keeps in-frame clones, though not all of them. The profile shows tens of thousands of clones, roughly 90% of them singletons. The specimen was peripheral blood, collected in the first trimester of pregnancy. The source of these receptors is a female donor with multiple sclerosis, enrolled in a pregnancy study.

The chain joins TRBV28 to TRBJ1-1, with D possibly being TRBD1 (6 bases). This CDR3 has 16 residues. The germline CDR1 and CDR2 sequences are MDHEN and SYDVKM. The V end lost 11 bases, the J end lost 0 bases, and 22 bases lay between the germline ends. CDR3 sequence (DNA): TGTGCCTCGCGATCAGACCGGGACAAGTTGAACACTGAAGCTTTCTTT. Translation: CASRSDRDKLNTEAFF.

This clone is a singleton in its sample. The rearrangement joins TRBV9 to TRBJ2-1, with 9 bases lining up with TRBD2. The CDR3 runs to 15 residues. The trim removed 3 bases at V and 12 bases at J, leaving 13 bases unmatched. Germline-derived CDR1 and CDR2 are SGDLS and YYNGEE. The CDR3 here is CASSDRTSAAWGQFF. The CDR3 nucleotides read TGTGCCAGCAGCGACAGGACTAGCGCGGCTTGGGGGCAGTTCTTC. The whole variable domain, remainder taken from reference TRBV9 and TRBJ2-1, is DSGVTQTPKHLITATGQRVTLRCSPRSGDLSVYWYQQSLDQGLQFLIQYYNGEERAKGNILERFSAQQFPDLHSELNLSSLELGDSALYFCASSDRTSAAWGQFFGPGTRLTVL.

The rearrangement joins TRBV11-2 to TRBJ1-1; the match to TRBD1 covers 9 bases. V lost 3 bases and J lost 4; bases outside the gene matches: 6. The CDR3 sequence is 15 residues long. Germline V gene data show CDR1 as SGHAT and CDR2 as FQNNGV. This chain's CDR3 is CASSLTGGRATEAFF. The DNA for the CDR3 is TGTGCCAGCAGCTTGACAGGGGGACGGGCCACTGAAGCTTTCTTT.

CDR3 DNA sequence: TGTGCCAGCAGCTTAGCGGGACTAGCGGGTGTCAATGAGCAGTTCTTC. Translated: CASSLAGLAGVNEQFF. V usage is TRBV11-2 and J usage is TRBJ2-1; TRBD2 agrees at 12 bases. The CDR3 runs 16 residues. Germline CDR1 and CDR2: SGHAT and FQNNGV. Trimming at V came to 1 base and at J to 6 bases, leaving 4 bases not matched to a gene.

The chain carries TRBV19 and TRBJ2-2; the match to TRBD1 covers 7 bases. The trim removed 8 bases at V and 2 bases at J, leaving 8 bases unmatched. CDR3 length: 15 amino acids. CDR1 is LNHDA, CDR2 SQIVND, per germline (reference sequence). CDR3 in amino acids: CASSRGQPNTGELFF. The DNA for the CDR3 is TGTGCCAGTTCCCGGGGACAGCCTAACACCGGGGAGCTGTTTTTT.